This note documents a single TCR beta chain sequence. Its antigen is still unknown. This sample is part of a study of cytomegalovirus exposure and HLA in healthy donors. CDR3 length equals 13 residues. Germline-derived CDR1 and CDR2 are MGHDK and SYGVNS. V lost 4 bases, J lost 4 bases, and 10 bases lay in between. Primers for the PCR totalled 60 Vbeta and 13 Jbeta. Assay: immunoSEQ multiplex PCR; the TCRdb copy retains only in-frame clones and omits some. This table holds approximately 160,000 clones, approximately 84% found once. Overall study results and limits: Beyond CMV serostatus, there was no information to go on about immune exposure. In the analysis, some V segments, TRBV6-2 and TRBV6-3 included, were excluded as indistinguishable. It was shown in a later analysis that HLA-associated TCR beta chains were more clonally expanded than other, equally common chains.

V and J are TRBV25-1 and TRBJ2-5, with D possibly TRBD1 on 5 matching bases. Source material: PBMCs. The sequence was collected from a woman in her thirties or forties in good health and CMV-seropositive. The CDR3 region has the DNA TGTGCCAGCAGTGCTTGGGGCCGAGAGACCCAGTACTTC. It specifies CASSAWGRETQYF.